This T cell receptor (beta chain) came from a study of blood T cell repertoires in COVID-19. Germline V gives CDR1 SGHNT, CDR2 YENEEA. The V segment lost 5 bases and the J segment 0 bases; nucleotides outside the gene matches: 8. The CDR3 is 17 amino acids. The data were produced by immunoSEQ multiplex PCR, yet TCRdb's version contains in-frame clones alone and is incomplete. The sample includes 250,000 or so clones, about 85% of them seen just once. The V gene is TRBV11-3, the J gene TRBJ2-2, with 8 bases fitting TRBD2. Specimen: peripheral blood. This TCR derives from a young man with active or convalescent COVID-19. The CDR3 here is CASSGPGGGSNTGELFF. The CDR3, as DNA: TGTGCCAGCAGCGGGCCCGGGGGGGGTTCGAACACCGGGGAGCTGTTTTTT.